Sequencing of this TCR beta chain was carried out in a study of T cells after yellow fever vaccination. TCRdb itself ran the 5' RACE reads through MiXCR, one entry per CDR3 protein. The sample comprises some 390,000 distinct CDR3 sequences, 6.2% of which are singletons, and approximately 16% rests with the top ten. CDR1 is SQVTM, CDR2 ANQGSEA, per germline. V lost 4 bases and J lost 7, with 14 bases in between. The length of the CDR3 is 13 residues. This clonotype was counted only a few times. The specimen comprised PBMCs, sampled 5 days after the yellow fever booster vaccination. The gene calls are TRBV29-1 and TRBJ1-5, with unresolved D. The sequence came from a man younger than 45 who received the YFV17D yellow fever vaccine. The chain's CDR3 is CSVGPGLSQPQHF. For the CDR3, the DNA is TGCAGCGTTGGTCCAGGTCTAAGCCAGCCCCAGCATTTT.